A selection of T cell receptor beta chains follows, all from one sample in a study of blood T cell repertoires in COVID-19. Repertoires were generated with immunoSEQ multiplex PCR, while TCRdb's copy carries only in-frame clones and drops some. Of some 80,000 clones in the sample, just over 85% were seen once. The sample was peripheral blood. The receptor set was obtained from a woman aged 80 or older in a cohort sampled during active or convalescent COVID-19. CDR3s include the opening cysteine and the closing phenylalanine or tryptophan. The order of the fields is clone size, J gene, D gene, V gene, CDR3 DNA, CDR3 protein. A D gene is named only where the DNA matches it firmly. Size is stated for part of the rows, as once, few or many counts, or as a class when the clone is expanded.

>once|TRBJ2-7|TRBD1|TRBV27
TGTGCCAGCAGTCTGGGGGACAGGGGTACCGACGAGCAGTACTTC
CASSLGDRGTDEQYF
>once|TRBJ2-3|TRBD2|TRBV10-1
TGCGCCAGCAGTACCCTAGCGGGAGGTACAGATACGCAGTATTTT
CASSTLAGGTDTQYF
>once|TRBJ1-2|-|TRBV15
TGTGCCACCAGCAGAGATTACTACACCGGCACCTTC
CATSRDYYTGTF
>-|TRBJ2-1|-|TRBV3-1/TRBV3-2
TGTGCCAGCAGCCATCTGGACATTTTCAATGAGCAGTTCTTC
CASSHLDIFNEQFF
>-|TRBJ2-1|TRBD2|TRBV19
TGTGCCAGTAGTATTCGTCCACTAGCGGGTTACATGGGCTCCTACAATGAGCAGTTCTTC
CASSIRPLAGYMGSYNEQFF
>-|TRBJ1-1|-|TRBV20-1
TGCATGGACCGGGATCCTCCTGAAGCTTTCTTT
CMDRDPPEAFF
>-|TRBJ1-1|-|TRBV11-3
TGTGCCAGCAGCTTCTCCGGGAACACTGAAGCTTTCTTT
CASSFSGNTEAFF
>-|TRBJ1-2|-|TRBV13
TGTGCCAGCAGCTTAGGCACTGCCGGGGGCTACACCTTC
CASSLGTAGGYTF
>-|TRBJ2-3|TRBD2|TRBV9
TGTGCCAGCAGCGTTGAGGGAGGGGATACGCAGTATTTT
CASSVEGGDTQYF
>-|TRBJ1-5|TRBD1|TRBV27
TGTGCCAGCAGTTTACGACAGGGGGCACAGCCCCAGCATTTT
CASSLRQGAQPQHF
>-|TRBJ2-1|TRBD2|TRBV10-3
TGTGCCGCAAAGGGTTCGGGACTAGATCGCAATGAGCAGTTCTTC
CAAKGSGLDRNEQFF
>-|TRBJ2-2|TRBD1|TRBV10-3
TGTGCCATCAGCCCCGGGACAGGGAACCCCGGGGAGCTGTTTTTT
CAISPGTGNPGELFF
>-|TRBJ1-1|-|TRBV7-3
TGTGCCAGCAGCTGGGGGGTAGTGAACACTGAAGCTTTCTTT
CASSWGVVNTEAFF
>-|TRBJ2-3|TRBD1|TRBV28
TGTGCCAGCAGATCTACAGGGGAAGGCAAGTATTTT
CASRSTGEGKYF